This TCR beta chain was recorded in a study of blood T cell repertoires in COVID-19. Trimming cost V 1 base and J 0 bases; bases outside gene matches: 5. The CDR3 runs to 16 residues. Per germline, CDR1 LGHNT and CDR2 FRNRAP. Clones were sequenced by immunoSEQ multiplex PCR, and TCRdb holds only the in-frame ones, with some missing. The table has 40,000 to 50,000 clones, roughly nine tenths seen once. The receptor was derived from a human donor in a cohort sampled during active COVID-19. The sample consisted of peripheral blood. The chain couples TRBV12-5 to TRBJ1-1; 7 positions match TRBD1. In DNA, the CDR3 is TGTGCTAGTGGTTTGGGTGCGACAGGGATGAACACTGAAGCTTTCTTT. Its protein is CASGLGATGMNTEAFF.